This T cell receptor (beta chain) is from a study of cytomegalovirus exposure and HLA in healthy donors. The PCR used 60 Vbeta and 13 Jbeta primers. Here immunoSEQ multiplex PCR was the method, and the copy in TCRdb shows in-frame clones only, minus some. The sample consists of about 85,000 clones, approximately 80% of them appearing once. There are 12 residues in the CDR3. The germline V gene has CDR1 SQVTM and CDR2 ANQGSEA. With 4 bases removed from V and 1 base from J, the gap between germline ends came to 5 bases. The receptor was isolated from a woman aged 45-65 years in good health and CMV-seropositive. The sample was PBMCs. V usage is TRBV29-1 and J usage is TRBJ1-3; D not resolved. This CDR3 is CSVGGSGNTIYF. The CDR3 coding sequence is TGCAGCGTTGGCGGGTCTGGAAACACCATATATTTT. Full variable domain (remainder filled in from reference TRBV29-1 and TRBJ1-3): SAVISQKPSRDICQRGTSLTIQCQVDSQVTMMFWYRQQPGQSLTLIATANQGSEATYESGFVIDKFPISRPNLTFSTLTVSNMSPEDSSIYLCSVGGSGNTIYFGEGSWLTVV.